Below are 29 T cell receptor beta chains sequenced from a single sample in a study of shared clonotypes between healthy human individuals. Generated by immunoSEQ multiplex PCR, the TCRdb table keeps only in-frame clones and is missing some. The table includes fewer than 1.8 million clones, 97% to 99% detected once. Sample: naive CD4+ T cells sorted from blood. Subset of the sample: CD45RA+ positively selected. The receptors derive from a man younger than 45 in good health.

V gene TRBV7-2 combines with J gene TRBJ2-3; 12 bases agree with TRBD2. Germline CDR1 SGHTA, CDR2 FQGNSA. This CDR3 spans 16 amino acids. V trimming: 5 bases; J trimming: 6 bases; junction bases outside the gene matches: 9. The CDR3 nucleotides are TGTGCCAGCAGCATCTCTAGCGGGAGGGCCCTGGATACGCAGTATTTT. This sequence encodes CASSISSGRALDTQYF.

The gene calls are TRBV2 and TRBJ2-2; unclear D gene. This CDR3 region has 10 residues. Germline lookup yields CDR1 SNHLY and CDR2 FYNNEI. Trimming removed 6 bases at V and 7 bases at J, with 3 bases between. DNA of the CDR3: TGTGCCAGCAGGGTCGGGGAGCTGTTTTTT. As protein: CASRVGELFF.

The rearrangement uses TRBV10-1 and TRBJ1-1, with 8 nucleotides matching TRBD1. Losses at the gene ends were 4 bases for V and 5 bases for J; bases not matched to a gene: 3. The CDR3 consists of 13 residues. Germline CDR1 and CDR2: WNHNN and SYGVQD (reference sequence). The CDR3 region has the DNA TGCGCCAGCAGTGGACAGGGGAAAACTGAAGCTTTCTTT. Amino acids: CASSGQGKTEAFF.

The rearrangement joins TRBV27 to TRBJ2-7; D is perhaps TRBD1 (5 bases). V was trimmed by 6 bases and J by 5 bases, leaving 20 bases between them. Germline values: CDR1 MNHEY, CDR2 SMNVEV (reference sequence). CDR3 length: 15 amino acids. The CDR3 DNA reads as TGTGCCAGCAGACCCCGACAGTGGACCTCGGACGAGCAGTACTTC. It encodes CASRPRQWTSDEQYF.

J is TRBJ1-5 and V is TRBV28, with 10 bases identical to TRBD1. Trimming took 7 bases from V and 7 from J; bases not matched to a gene: 10. The CDR3 extends over 15 amino acids. Germline CDR1 and CDR2: MDHEN and SYDVKM. The CDR3 protein is CASNSRTGGRQPQHF. As DNA, the CDR3 is TGTGCCAGCAACTCACGGACAGGGGGTAGGCAGCCCCAGCATTTT.

This chain uses TRBV9 with TRBJ2-1, with a weak D call TRBD1 (6 bases). Germline assignment: CDR1 SGDLS and CDR2 YYNGEE. This CDR3 is built from 18 residues. The ends were cut back, 0 bases at V and 2 bases at J, with 18 bases in the middle. The CDR3: CASSVGPGHFVPYNEQFF. DNA of the CDR3: TGTGCCAGCAGCGTAGGCCCGGGACACTTCGTCCCCTACAATGAGCAGTTCTTC.

This sequence joins TRBV7-3 and TRBJ2-3, with a weak D call TRBD2 (5 bases). Germline CDR1 reads SGHTA; CDR2 reads FQGTGA. The CDR3 has 15 amino acids. Between the trimmed V and J ends, which lost 5 bases and 1 base, there was a span of 13 bases. The CDR3 region has the DNA TGTGCCAGCAGCGCCCCTAGCTACGGCACAGATACGCAGTATTTT. This sequence encodes CASSAPSYGTDTQYF.

V is TRBV7-3 and J is TRBJ2-1; TRBD2 is a possible D gene (5 bases). Germline V gene lookup returns CDR1 SGHTA and CDR2 FQGTGA. Between the trimmed V and J ends, which lost 8 bases and 0 bases, there was a span of 14 bases. The CDR3 length is 15 residues. Here the CDR3 DNA reads TGTGCCAGCGCACCAAGTGGGAGCTCCTACAATGAGCAGTTCTTC. The encoded protein is CASAPSGSSYNEQFF.

The V call is TRBV19, the J call TRBJ1-4; D might be TRBD1 (5 bases). The V end lost 3 bases, the J end lost 4 bases, and 18 bases lay between the germline ends. Germline CDR1 is LNHDA and CDR2 is SQIVND (reference sequence). This CDR3 contains 17 residues. CDR3 region: CASSIGPDRGNNEKLFF. The DNA for the CDR3 is TGTGCCAGTAGTATCGGTCCGGACCGGGGGAATAATGAAAAACTGTTTTTT.

This chain uses TRBV5-4 with TRBJ2-7; 7 bases fit TRBD2. V shed 4 bases and J 7 bases; nucleotides not matched to a gene: 23. Germline V lookup: CDR1 SGHNT, CDR2 YYREEE (reference sequence). CDR3 size: 18 residues. CDR3: CASSPSPLGLAVGGEQYF. CDR3 nucleotides: TGTGCCAGCAGCCCATCCCCGCTCGGCCTAGCGGTTGGTGGTGAGCAGTACTTC.

The chain couples TRBV2 to TRBJ2-2; no definite D call. The CDR3 has 13 amino acids. Germline V CDR1 and CDR2: SNHLY, FYNNEI. V lost 6 bases and J lost 4, with 9 bases in between. The CDR3 DNA follows: TGTGCCAGCAGGGGAACAGCCACCGGGGAGCTGTTTTTT. Translated: CASRGTATGELFF.

Only one count was recorded for this clone. Other DNA sequences from this sample encode an identical CDR3 as well. The V gene is TRBV18, the J gene TRBJ2-7; 9 bases line up with TRBD2. The CDR3 is made up of 14 amino acids. Looked up from germline, CDR1 is KGHSH and CDR2 is LQKENI. V was pared by 3 bases and J by 3 bases, with 3 bases of the junction left unmatched. The CDR3 loop is CASSPVAGDYEQYF. Written as DNA, the CDR3 is TGTGCCAGCTCACCGGTAGCGGGGGACTACGAGCAGTACTTC.

The CDR3 loop is CASSPRQGWKYEQYF. In DNA form, the CDR3 reads TGTGCCAGTAGTCCCCGACAGGGTTGGAAATACGAGCAGTACTTC. The chain recombines TRBV19 with TRBJ2-7; 7 bases agree with TRBD1. CDR3 length equals 15 residues. Per the germline V gene, CDR1 is LNHDA and CDR2 is SQIVND (reference sequence). V was clipped by 5 bases and J by 4 bases; unmatched bases: 11.

The genes are TRBV5-4 and TRBJ1-2; 8 bases align to TRBD1. CDR3 length: 15 residues. The V segment lost 4 bases and the J segment 4 bases; nucleotides outside the gene matches: 9. Germline V lookup: CDR1 SGHNT, CDR2 YYREEE (reference sequence). In DNA, the CDR3 is TGTGCCAGCAGCCGACCGGGACAGGAACGCTATGGCTACACCTTC. Translated, it gives CASSRPGQERYGYTF.

The V gene is TRBV19, the J gene TRBJ1-2, with 7 positions matching TRBD1. J lost 4 bases, V lost 5 bases, and 10 bases had no gene match. The CDR3 sequence is 15 residues long. Germline CDR1 is LNHDA and CDR2 is SQIVND (reference sequence). In DNA, the CDR3 is TGTGCCAGTAGTTCTCCAGGGGGGTCCAGCTATGGCTACACCTTC. Its translation: CASSSPGGSSYGYTF.

The chain is built from TRBV15 and TRBJ2-2; D might be TRBD2 (5 bases). The V gene's germline CDR1 is LNHNV and CDR2 YYDKDF (reference sequence). The CDR3 length is 16 residues. V was trimmed by 1 base and J by 2 bases, leaving 11 bases between them. CDR3 DNA: TGTGCCACCAGCAGAGTCCGGAGGATAAACACCGGGGAGCTGTTTTTT. Protein product: CATSRVRRINTGELFF.

The chain recombines TRBV7-3 with TRBJ2-3, with 7 bases lining up with TRBD2. Germline CDR1 reads SGHTA; CDR2 reads FQGTGA. J was trimmed by 2 bases and V by 5 bases; bases with no gene match: 4. The CDR3 is 14 residues long. The CDR3: CASSPGTNTDTQYF. CDR3 coding DNA: TGTGCCAGCAGCCCCGGGACTAACACAGATACGCAGTATTTT.

The gene calls are TRBV9 and TRBJ2-5; TRBD2 agrees at 8 bases. CDR1 is SGDLS and CDR2 is YYNGEE in the germline V gene. J was trimmed by 0 bases and V by 5 bases; bases with no gene match: 6. This CDR3 has 15 residues. CDR3 region: CASSIAGSYQETQYF. CDR3 bases: TGTGCCAGCAGTATAGCGGGATCGTACCAAGAGACCCAGTACTTC. Combining the CDR3 with reference TRBV9 and TRBJ2-5 gives the whole variable domain DSGVTQTPKHLITATGQRVTLRCSPRSGDLSVYWYQQSLDQGLQFLIQYYNGEERAKGNILERFSAQQFPDLHSELNLSSLELGDSALYFCASSIAGSYQETQYFGPGTRLLVL.

This clone has a single count. This chain uses TRBV28 with TRBJ1-1; maybe TRBD1 (5 bases). The germline V gene has CDR1 MDHEN and CDR2 SYDVKM. This CDR3 has 17 residues. Between the trimmed V and J ends, which lost 3 bases and 7 bases, there was a span of 24 bases. The CDR3 nucleotides are TGTGCCAGCAGTTTTGTACAGGCTCACCTTGGGGAGAGTGAAGCTTTCTTT. The encoded protein is CASSFVQAHLGESEAFF. Full variable domain (outside the CDR3, taken from reference TRBV28 and TRBJ1-1): DVKVTQSSRYLVKRTGEKVFLECVQDMDHENMFWYRQDPGLGLRLIYFSYDVKMKEKGDIPEGYSVSREKKERFSLILESASTNQTSMYLCASSFVQAHLGESEAFFGQGTRLTVV.

With respect to this clone: This specimen includes other DNA sequences encoding the same CDR3. The V and J genes are TRBV29-1 and TRBJ2-5; 10 positions match TRBD1. CDR3 length: 13 amino acids. V lost 6 bases, J lost 4 bases, and 5 bases stayed unmatched. Per the germline V gene, CDR1 is SQVTM and CDR2 is ANQGSEA. CDR3 sequence (DNA): TGCAGCGTGGACAGGGGGATTGGAGAGACCCAGTACTTC. It codes for CSVDRGIGETQYF.

J is TRBJ2-3 and V is TRBV19, with 8 bases lining up with TRBD1. The CDR3 runs to 14 residues. V lost 2 bases to trimming and J lost 2 bases; unmatched junction nucleotides: 0. CDR1 is LNHDA and CDR2 is SQIVND in the germline V gene (reference sequence). In DNA, the CDR3 is TGTGCCAGTAGTATACAGGGGGCCACAGATACGCAGTATTTT. Amino acids: CASSIQGATDTQYF.

The gene calls are TRBV10-3 and TRBJ1-3; perhaps TRBD1 as D (5 bases). The germline CDR1 and CDR2 sequences are ENHRY and SYGVKD. Trimming took off 4 bases at V and 8 bases at J, with 9 bases between the two ends. The CDR3 loop spans 12 amino acids. CDR3 protein: CAISVWGDTIYF. In DNA form, the CDR3 reads TGTGCCATCAGTGTGTGGGGGGACACCATATATTTT.

The chain couples TRBV5-1 to TRBJ2-3; TRBD1 matches 10 bases. The CDR3 runs to 16 residues. V lost 4 bases, J lost 6 bases, and 11 bases stayed unmatched. Germline CDR1 is SGHRS and CDR2 is YFSETQ. As DNA, the CDR3 is TGCGCCAGCAGCAATACCGGGACAGGGGTTTTGGATACGCAGTATTTT. Translating gives CASSNTGTGVLDTQYF.

The chain has TRBV6-1 and TRBJ2-3, with a tentative D call TRBD2 (6 bases). Between the trimmed V and J ends, which lost 2 bases and 6 bases, there was a span of 15 bases. Germline CDR1 is MNHNS and CDR2 is SASEGT. CDR3 length: 15 residues. CDR3 sequence reads: CASSEWRGAADTQYF. The DNA for the CDR3 is TGTGCCAGCAGTGAATGGCGCGGGGCGGCGGATACGCAGTATTTT.

The rearrangement joins TRBV10-2 to TRBJ2-4; D ambiguous. V was clipped by 1 base and J by 5 bases, with 9 bases between them. The CDR3 runs to 14 residues. CDR1 and CDR2 from the germline V gene are WSHSY and SAAADI. The CDR3 DNA follows: TGCGCCAGCAGTGAGTGGCAGGTGGAAAACATTCAGTACTTC. It specifies CASSEWQVENIQYF.

This rearrangement joins TRBV10-3 to TRBJ2-1, with a tentative D call TRBD2 (6 bases). Trimming shortened V by 2 bases and J by 1 base, and 9 bases separated the two germline ends. The CDR3 is made up of 15 amino acids. Germline CDR1 and CDR2: ENHRY and SYGVKD. In nucleotides, the CDR3 is TGTGCCATCAGTGAGATGGCGGGGTCCTACAATGAGCAGTTCTTC. This codes for CAISEMAGSYNEQFF.

The rearrangement uses TRBV11-3 and TRBJ2-2; possibly TRBD1 for D (6 bases). The germline gives CDR1 SGHNT, CDR2 YENEEA. The V end lost 1 base, the J end lost 4 bases, and 10 bases lay between the germline ends. CDR3 size: 15 residues. The CDR3 spells CASSLVAGATGELFF. CDR3 bases: TGTGCCAGCAGCTTAGTGGCAGGGGCCACCGGGGAGCTGTTTTTT.

The chain links TRBV28 to TRBJ1-1; the D is unclear. The V gene lost 4 bases and the J gene lost 4 bases, with 13 bases spanning the gap. In germline, CDR1 is MDHEN, CDR2 SYDVKM. The length of the CDR3 is 14 residues. The CDR3 loop is CASSSYSATTEAFF. CDR3 coding DNA: TGTGCCAGCAGTTCCTATTCCGCCACCACTGAAGCTTTCTTT.

This rearrangement joins TRBV7-2 to TRBJ2-1, with D tentatively TRBD2 (5 bases). The CDR3 sequence is 15 residues long. Trimming left V 5 bases short and J 6 bases short, with 17 bases between. CDR1 is SGHTA and CDR2 is FQGNSA in the germline V gene. The CDR3 region is CASSPRALDSNEQFF. CDR3 nucleotides: TGTGCCAGCAGCCCGAGGGCCCTAGATTCCAATGAGCAGTTCTTC. Looking up the rest from reference TRBV7-2 and TRBJ2-1 gives the full variable domain: GAGVSQSPSNKVTEKGKDVELRCDPISGHTALYWYRQSLGQGLEFLIYFQGNSAPDKSGLPSDRFSAERTGGSVSTLTIQRTQQEDSAVYLCASSPRALDSNEQFFGPGTRLTVL.